This T cell receptor beta chain was recovered during a study of shared clonotypes between healthy human individuals (TCRdb year 2020). For context, the study as a whole: The cohort comprised a couple of women and a few men aged 18 to 49 years. Per donor, three plates each were used for CD4 naive and CD4 memory, two for CD8 naive, and one for CD8 memory. The study deeply sequenced blood TCR repertoires of five healthy adults to estimate repertoire size and the extent of clonotype sharing between individuals. Different laboratories and diverse techniques were used to prepare libraries and sequence TCR repertoires, to increase sequencing depth and limit assay-specific biases. Each donor's leukapheresis produced roughly between about 0.8 and 10 billion PBMCs.

This clone was found once. The specificity of this receptor is unknown. No qualities accompany the bases; no much larger clone lies one base away. The research as a whole found: Naive subsets generally had larger estimated clonotype richness than memory subsets did. Compared with non-shared clonotypes, the clonotypes found in all four sorted-subset donors had higher generation probabilities. The small number of donors limited the genetic and exposure-history diversity represented. Across a few donors, around 5% of naive CD4, 3% to 4% of naive CD8, 2.3% of memory CD4, and over 0.35% of memory CD8 clonotypes were shared. Incomplete sequencing was indicated by rarefaction of sorted-subset datasets, despite the large sequencing depth. Based on pairwise subsampling, the degree of clonotype sharing among donors was expected to be affected by sequencing depth. Sampling was restricted to blood, and TCR repertoires in tissue are likely to differ from TCR repertoires in blood.

Using the deep immunoSEQ assay, multiplex PCR amplified TCR CDR3 regions from genomic DNA. Extracted genomic DNA from each cell subset was spread evenly across all wells of several immunoSEQ 96-well plates, with each plate serving as a replicate. For sorted subsets, around 0.2 ug genomic DNA, equal to about 30,000 T cell genomes, was loaded into each replicate PCR. Purified libraries were measured with a Qubit 3.0 fluorometer, size-checked on a Bioanalyzer 2100, and measured again with the KAPA Library Quantification kit. A separate single-read 150-cycle Illumina NextSeq 550 flow cell was used to sequence each immunoSEQ 96-well plate. Per the authors' processing: Because the immunoSEQ output included only junctional sequences and no quality scores, the filtering could not be the same as the filtering used for full-length reads. To assign V/J genes and CDR3, sequences were annotated using PyIR, a Python wrapper for IgBLAST v1.9, with IMGT germline references. Reads with weak V/J assignments (E-value above 1e-6), missing CDR3, stop codons, out-of-frame junctions, or ambiguous translated residues were removed. A V3J clonotype was defined by an identical inferred V gene, J gene, and CDR3 amino acid sequence. Percentage overlap between repertoires was computed as shared unique clonotypes divided by the size of the smaller repertoire. Three approaches were used to assess repertoire richness: RTK rarefaction, the Chao1 estimator, and Recon v2.1 estimates of unobserved clonotypes. Generation probabilities were computed with OLGA for all TCRbeta clonotypes obtained by the gDNA method from a few donors. TCRdb provides this immuneACCESS table in a form limited to in-frame rearrangements. Some clones are lacking; in checked studies, under half of them reflect an unresolved V gene, and why the rest are absent is not known. V and J calls and clone size are those listed in that table; D and trimming were worked out from the DNA. The sample table contains over a million clones; only one count was recorded for about 96% of them. Over 1% of the sample is held by the ten biggest clonotypes.

The donors were healthy, HIV-negative adults who had no recently reported acute infections or vaccinations. All donors were Caucasian adults living in Nashville, Tennessee, USA. Magnetic negative selection was used to enrich CD4+ T cells, after which naive cells were positively selected on CD45RA and the negative fraction became the memory subset. After blood collection by leukapheresis, PBMCs were isolated using Ficoll-Histopaque density gradient centrifugation and then cryopreserved in the vapor phase of liquid nitrogen. Purity and quantity of every magnetically sorted T cell population were checked by analytical flow cytometry. Each sorted fraction had its genomic DNA isolated and then quantified by UV absorbance on a Nanodrop 2000c. Sequenced: naive CD4+ T cells sorted from blood. What this sample's cell subset or site label stands for: CD45RA+ positively selected. The clonotype was recovered from a man aged 30 to 45 in good health.

The CDR3 corresponds to CSVVNSFNGQYF. The base sequence is TGCAGCGTTGTTAACAGCTTTAATGGGCAGTACTTC. The chain links TRBV29-1 with TRBJ2-7, with the D gene too uncertain to name. V is shortened by 4 bases, J by 9 bases, and the region joining them spans 16 bases. The germline V gene encodes CDR1 SQVTM and CDR2 ANQGSEA. The CDR3 contains 12 residues, cysteine and phenylalanine counted. The read is trimmed to its CDR3 DNA, 36 bases read in frame from base 1.